This passage covers 10 T cell receptor beta chains from one sample sequenced in a study of CDR3 diversity in severe acne. TCRdb used MiXCR to reprocess the PCR reads, holding one entry per CDR3 protein. The data contain 79,000 or so distinct CDR3 sequences, 49% of them singletons. Sequenced: blood. These TCRs come from a male donor with severe acne vulgaris.

Regarding this clonotype: Possible read error: a much larger clone is one base away. The chain recombines TRBV10-2 with TRBJ1-1; D uncertain. V lost 4 bases, J lost 0 bases, and 12 bases lay in between. There are 15 residues in the CDR3. The germline CDR1 and CDR2 sequences are WSHSY and SAAADI. CDR3 sequence: CASSAGSMMNTEAFF. CDR3 sequence (DNA): TGCGCCAGCAGTGCAGGCTCAATGATGAACACTGAAGCTTTCTTT.

The genes are TRBV12-3 or TRBV12-4 and TRBJ2-4; TRBD1 matches 7 bases. V shed 6 bases and J 7 bases; nucleotides not matched to a gene: 3. The CDR3 spans 12 residues. CDR3: CASSMGQNIQYF. The CDR3 DNA is TGTGCCAGCAGCATGGGACAGAACATTCAGTACTTC.

J is TRBJ1-5 and V is TRBV4-2; D is ambiguous. Trimming removed 1 base at V and 0 bases at J, with 4 bases between. CDR1 LGHNA and CDR2 YNFKEQ come from the germline V gene. The CDR3 has 14 amino acids. For the CDR3, the DNA is TGTGCCAGCAGCCAAGGCTCTAGCAATCAGCCCCAGCATTTT. Its protein is CASSQGSSNQPQHF.

This clonotype has just a few counts. The V call is TRBV15, the J call TRBJ1-6, with 9 bases aligning to TRBD1. V shed 0 bases, J shed 15 bases, and the junction held 9 bases outside the gene matches. The CDR3 has 15 residues. CDR1 and CDR2 (germline): LNHNV, YYDKDF (reference sequence). The CDR3 bases are TGTGCCACCAGCAGAGATAACCTTGGGACAGGGCTCCTCCACTTT. Protein: CATSRDNLGTGLLHF.

This clonotype was counted at least ten times. The V gene is TRBV20-1, the J gene TRBJ2-7; D may be TRBD1 or TRBD2 (5 bases each). V lost 5 bases and J lost 7, with 21 bases in between. Germline values: CDR1 DFQATT, CDR2 SNEGSKA (reference sequence). CDR3 length: 14 amino acids. CDR3 DNA: TGCAGTGCTGATGATTGGGCTGGGGGTCAAGAGCAGTACTTC. Encoded protein: CSADDWAGGQEQYF.

V is TRBV10-3 and J is TRBJ2-2; D call uncertain. The CDR3 runs to 14 residues. V lost 0 bases and J lost 6, with 8 bases in between. Germline assignment: CDR1 ENHRY and CDR2 SYGVKD. The DNA of the CDR3 is TGTGCCATCAGTGAGTCCTTGGTATCCGGGGAGCTGTTTTTT. As protein: CAISESLVSGELFF.

A note on this clonotype: The DNA is omitted, as the CDR3 cannot be located on it reliably, and the CDR3 follows TCRdb's listing. The chain couples TRBV20-1 to TRBJ1-5. The CDR3 is 19 residues long, ends included. Germline CDR1 and CDR2: DFQATT and SNEGSKA (reference sequence). The CDR3 protein is CVLLCQQSPRRELNQPQHF.

This clonotype has ten or more counts. The rearrangement links TRBV29-1 to TRBJ2-2; D gene uncertain. The germline gives CDR1 SQVTM, CDR2 ANQGSEA. V was shortened by 7 bases and J by 4 bases, with 10 bases between the two germline ends. The CDR3 is made up of 12 amino acids. The CDR3 spells CSARAGTGELFF. The CDR3 region has the DNA TGCAGCGCTCGAGCCGGCACCGGGGAGCTGTTTTTT.

This clonotype was recorded a few times. The chain joins TRBV19 to TRBJ1-4, with unresolved D. Germline V gives CDR1 LNHDA, CDR2 SQIVND (reference sequence). This CDR3 has 16 residues. V was shortened by 3 bases and J by 8 bases, with 19 bases between the two germline ends. DNA for the CDR3: TGTGCCAGTAGTATGGGTCGATTCGGTTCGGGCGAAAAACTGTTTTTT. Translating it yields CASSMGRFGSGEKLFF. Looking up the rest from reference TRBV19 and TRBJ1-4 gives the full variable domain: DGGITQSPKYLFRKEGQNVTLSCEQNLNHDAMYWYRQDPGQGLRLIYYSQIVNDFQKGDIAEGYSVSREKKESFPLTVTSAQKNPTAFYLCASSMGRFGSGEKLFFGSGTQLSVL.

The J gene is TRBJ1-6, the V gene TRBV13, with 9 bases identical to TRBD1. Trimming at V came to 6 bases and at J to 8 bases, leaving 8 bases not matched to a gene. This CDR3 is built from 15 residues. Germline lookup yields CDR1 PRHDT and CDR2 FYEKMQ (reference sequence). CDR3 in DNA: TGTGCCAGCAGGAACATCCGGGACAGGGATTCACCCCTCCACTTT. It encodes CASRNIRDRDSPLHF.